These 16 T cell receptor beta chains came from one sample sequenced in a study of blood T cell repertoires in COVID-19. Here immunoSEQ multiplex PCR was the method, and the copy in TCRdb shows in-frame clones only, minus some. This repertoire shows approximately 150,000 clones, around 84% found once; its top ten account for 5%. The sequenced sample was peripheral blood. These TCRs come from a woman aged 50 to 65 with acute or convalescent COVID-19.

The genes are TRBV4-3 and TRBJ1-1, with D possibly matching TRBD1 (5 bases). V gave up 1 base and J gave up 2 bases, with 8 bases separating them. The germline CDR1 and CDR2 sequences are LGHNA and YSLEER. There are 14 residues in the CDR3. The CDR3 DNA follows: TGCGCCAGCAGCCAAGGGGGGGGTAACACTGAAGCTTTCTTT. Protein: CASSQGGGNTEAFF.

V and J are TRBV4-2 and TRBJ1-1, with TRBD1 identical over 8 bases. The CDR3 length is 19 residues. V lost 1 base to trimming and J lost 1 base; unmatched junction nucleotides: 14. Germline V lookup: CDR1 LGHNA, CDR2 YNFKEQ. The CDR3 bases are TGTGCCAGCAGCCAAGTTGGGGGACAGGCAAGAATAAGGAACACTGAAGCTTTCTTT. Its translation: CASSQVGGQARIRNTEAFF.

V is TRBV3-1 (or the pseudogene TRBV3-2) and J is TRBJ2-1; D call uncertain. Between the trimmed V and J ends, which lost 2 bases and 4 bases, there was a span of 12 bases. The CDR3 is 15 amino acids. Germline CDR1 is LGHDT and CDR2 is YNNKEL (reference sequence). This chain's CDR3 is CASSQMRIDYNEQFF. The CDR3 DNA is TGTGCCAGCAGCCAAATGAGGATAGATTACAATGAGCAGTTCTTC.

This clone was recorded once. The chain is built from TRBV9 and TRBJ2-1; 7 nucleotides line up with TRBD2. The CDR3 sequence is 13 residues long. Germline V CDR1 and CDR2: SGDLS, YYNGEE. J was trimmed by 0 bases and V by 7 bases; bases with no gene match: 1. The CDR3 DNA reads as TGTGCCAGCTCGGGGGGCTCCTACAATGAGCAGTTCTTC. This sequence encodes CASSGGSYNEQFF. Variable domain in full (rest from reference TRBV9 and TRBJ2-1): DSGVTQTPKHLITATGQRVTLRCSPRSGDLSVYWYQQSLDQGLQFLIQYYNGEERAKGNILERFSAQQFPDLHSELNLSSLELGDSALYFCASSGGSYNEQFFGPGTRLTVL.

The table lists this clone with a count of one. CDR3 nucleotides: TGTGCCAGCAGCGCGTCCCAGGTACGGACAGATACGCAGTATTTT. As protein: CASSASQVRTDTQYF. The gene calls are TRBV9 and TRBJ2-3; no reliable D call. V was pared by 3 bases and J by 3 bases, with 14 bases between. Germline CDR1 reads SGDLS; CDR2 reads YYNGEE. The CDR3 loop spans 15 amino acids.

V and J are TRBV3-1 (or the pseudogene TRBV3-2) and TRBJ2-1; TRBD1 is a possible D gene (5 bases). CDR1 LGHDT and CDR2 YNNKEL come from the germline V gene (reference sequence). The CDR3 has 12 residues. Trimming stripped 2 bases from V and 8 bases from J, with 7 bases between. The CDR3 sequence is CASSQRGDEQFF. As DNA, the CDR3 is TGTGCCAGCAGCCAAAGGGGTGATGAGCAGTTCTTC.

This chain joins TRBV4-2 and TRBJ2-7; TRBD2 matches 12 bases. CDR1 LGHNA and CDR2 YNFKEQ come from the germline V gene. V was pared by 1 base and J by 2 bases, with 0 bases of the junction left unmatched. This CDR3 region has 15 residues. The CDR3 loop is CASSQASGGAYEQYF. CDR3 DNA sequence: TGTGCCAGCAGCCAAGCTAGCGGGGGGGCCTACGAGCAGTACTTC.

This chain joins TRBV7-9 and TRBJ1-2, with TRBD1 identical over 10 bases. Germline lookup yields CDR1 SEHNR and CDR2 FQNEAQ (reference sequence). The CDR3 totals 16 residues. Trimming took 4 bases from V and 2 from J; bases not matched to a gene: 7. The CDR3 region is CASSSESTGGNYGYTF. The CDR3 DNA is TGTGCCAGCAGCTCCGAATCGACAGGGGGCAACTATGGCTACACCTTC.

The rearrangement links TRBV7-9 to TRBJ1-2; D is ambiguous. Germline V gene lookup returns CDR1 SEHNR and CDR2 FQNEAQ (reference sequence). The CDR3 extends over 14 amino acids. The germline V and J ends were trimmed by 5 bases and 2 bases, with 12 bases remaining between them. The CDR3: CASSREGVNYGYTF. In DNA, the CDR3 is TGTGCCAGCAGCCGAGAGGGTGTGAACTATGGCTACACCTTC.

This clone was seen just once. The genes are TRBV11-2 and TRBJ2-7; 9 nucleotides line up with TRBD2. The length of the CDR3 is 17 residues. Germline V CDR1 and CDR2: SGHAT, FQNNGV. The ends lost 0 bases at V and 1 base at J; junction bases unmatched: 7. CDR3 amino acids: CASSLDFSGGDSYEQYF. CDR3 nucleotide sequence: TGTGCCAGCAGCTTAGATTTTAGCGGGGGTGATTCCTACGAGCAGTACTTC.

The genes are TRBV2 and TRBJ2-7; tentatively, D is TRBD2 (5 bases). V was trimmed by 4 bases and J by 3 bases, leaving 16 bases between them. CDR3 size: 15 residues. Per germline, CDR1 SNHLY and CDR2 FYNNEI. The CDR3 here is CASSGGMGKYYEQYF. In nucleotides, the CDR3 is TGTGCCAGCAGTGGAGGGATGGGCAAGTACTACGAGCAGTACTTC.

The chain combines TRBV18 with TRBJ1-1; TRBD1 might be the D (5 bases). The CDR3 is 13 residues long. CDR1 KGHSH and CDR2 LQKENI come from the germline V gene. V was cut by 6 bases and J by 6 bases, with 14 bases left in between. DNA for the CDR3: TGTGCCAGCTCCCTCGATCGGGGGGCTGAAGCTTTCTTT. Translating gives CASSLDRGAEAFF. The full variable domain, in which reference TRBV18 and TRBJ1-1 provide the parts outside the CDR3, is NAGVMQNPRHLVRRRGQEARLRCSPMKGHSHVYWYRQLPEEGLKFMVYLQKENIIDESGMPKERFSAEFPKEGPSILRIQQVVRGDSAAYFCASSLDRGAEAFFGQGTRLTVV.

The chain couples TRBV7-9 to TRBJ1-4; 8 bases agree with TRBD1. Germline CDR1 reads SEHNR; CDR2 reads FQNEAQ (reference sequence). The CDR3 totals 15 residues. V gave up 5 bases and J gave up 8 bases; unmatched junction bases: 10. CDR3 nucleotide sequence: TGTGCCAGCAGCCGTTGGGCGGACAGGGACGAAAAACTGTTTTTT. Translating it yields CASSRWADRDEKLFF.

CDR3 region: CASSWLGEEYGYTF. CDR3 nucleotides: TGTGCCAGTAGTTGGTTGGGGGAGGAGTATGGCTACACCTTC. J is TRBJ1-2 and V is TRBV19; tentative D call: TRBD1 (5 bases). Germline CDR1 reads LNHDA; CDR2 reads SQIVND (reference sequence). The CDR3 is 14 amino acids. V lost 5 bases and J 5 bases, leaving 15 bases between the germline ends.

The V call is TRBV24-1, the J call TRBJ1-1, with D maybe TRBD1 (6 bases). Trimming shortened V by 10 bases and J by 12 bases, and 17 bases separated the two germline ends. This CDR3 is 11 amino acids long. Germline V gives CDR1 KGHDR, CDR2 SFDVKD. CDR3: CATEQGLGTFF. CDR3 DNA: TGTGCCACGGAACAGGGCCTGGGAACTTTCTTT.

V usage is TRBV27 and J usage is TRBJ1-6; 10 bases map to TRBD1. The CDR3 sequence is 15 residues long. Germline V gene data show CDR1 as MNHEY and CDR2 as SMNVEV (reference sequence). J lost 8 bases, V lost 6 bases, and 7 bases had no gene match. This chain's CDR3 is CASRSWDRGDSPLHF. The CDR3, as DNA: TGTGCCAGCAGATCCTGGGACAGGGGTGATTCACCCCTCCACTTT.